The clone carrying this T cell receptor beta chain appeared a few times. This record belongs to a study of early stage breast cancer tumors. Whole-study context: Most invasive tumors, about 75% of the 16, were ER+/PR+/HER2-.

Sequenced by immunoSEQ multiplex PCR; TCRdb stores in-frame clones only, minus some. The sample carries nearly 70,000 clones, 80% recorded once. The J segment lost 6 bases and the V segment lost 4 bases, leaving 3 bases of the junction unmatched. Germline V lookup: CDR1 SGHRS, CDR2 YFSETQ. The CDR3 sequence is 14 residues long. V gene TRBV5-1 combines with J gene TRBJ2-7; 14 nucleotides align to TRBD2. Input material: blood. The sequence derives from a person in their 40s with breast cancer. The CDR3 region is CASSLGTSGSEQYF. CDR3 in DNA: TGCGCCAGCAGCCTGGGGACTAGCGGGAGCGAGCAGTACTTC.